These 14 T cell receptor beta chains were all obtained from the same sample, sequenced in a study of T cell clonality in common variable immunodeficiency. Data came from immunoSEQ multiplex PCR; TCRdb stores just in-frame clones and leaves some out. This sample comprises 45,000 to 65,000 clones, none seen once only. The source material was peripheral blood mononuclear cells. These receptors all come from a person aged 18 to 75 in good health.

In its sample, this clone was seen a few times. With the read ending 3 residues before the CDR3 end, the germline J gene is used to fill in that end. The chain has TRBV2 and TRBJ1-1; D is possibly TRBD1 (5 bases). Deletions cut 8 bases from V and 7 bases from J, with 8 bases between. CDR1 and CDR2 (germline): SNHLY, FYNNEI. CDR3 length equals 10 residues. CDR3 DNA, as far as it was read: TGTGCCAGCGGGGGGATTGAA. Protein: CASGGIE. The entire CDR3 protein reads CASGGIEAFF.

This clone was seen many times. The read stops 3 residues short of the end of the CDR3; the missing end is completed from the germline J gene. The chain employs TRBV5-1 and TRBJ1-1, with no clear D. Germline assignment: CDR1 SGHRS and CDR2 YFSETQ. The CDR3 is 15 amino acids. Trimming stripped 4 bases from V and 6 bases from J, with 19 bases between. The CDR3 sequence: CASSARITEGAEAFF. The CDR3 bases that were read are TGCGCCAGCAGCGCACGCATCACCGAGGGTGCTGAA.

As regards this clone: Read sequence stops 3 residues before the CDR3 end, and the germline J gene provides the missing end. The rearrangement joins TRBV6-1 to TRBJ1-2, with D possibly TRBD1 on 5 matching bases. The V end was cut by 4 bases, the J end by 5 bases, with 11 bases between. Germline CDR1 reads MNHNS; CDR2 reads SASEGT. The CDR3 totals 13 residues. The CDR3 loop reads CASSGQGGYGYTF. The CDR3 bases that were read are TGTGCCAGCAGTGGCCAGGGTGGGTATGGC.

This clone was seen repeatedly, ten times or more. The read falls 3 residues short of the CDR3 end, and the missing part is taken from the germline J gene. The rearrangement joins TRBV20-1 to TRBJ2-7; 9 bases map to TRBD2. V was clipped by 6 bases and J by 4 bases; unmatched bases: 13. Looked up from germline, CDR1 is DFQATT and CDR2 is SNEGSKA (reference sequence). The CDR3 runs 15 residues. The DNA read from the CDR3 is TGCAGTGCCACCCATCCGGGTAGCGGGAGTTACGAG. This gives the protein CSATHPGSGSYE. In full, the CDR3 reads CSATHPGSGSYEQYF.

This clone came up a few times. Read data end 3 residues before the CDR3 end; the end is taken from the germline J gene. The chain joins TRBV2 to TRBJ1-3; TRBD1 is a possible D gene (5 bases). Germline V CDR1 and CDR2: SNHLY, FYNNEI. The CDR3 has 13 amino acids. V lost 6 bases, J lost 3 bases, and 9 bases lay in between. The CDR3 loop reads CASSLRVGNTIYF. The DNA read from the CDR3 is TGTGCCAGCAGCCTCAGGGTTGGAAACACC.

This clone was observed many times. The CDR3 region is CSVEDDPGTLNTGELFF. Partial CDR3 DNA: TGCAGCGTTGAAGACGACCCCGGGACACTGAACACCGGGGAG. This chain connects TRBV29-1 to TRBJ2-2, with a possible D match to TRBD1 (6 bases). Coverage ceases 3 residues before the CDR3 finishes, and the germline J gene fills in the end. The germline gives CDR1 SQVTM, CDR2 ANQGSEA. With 0 bases removed from V and 1 base from J, the gap between germline ends came to 15 bases. The CDR3 consists of 17 residues.

This clone was recorded many times. CDR3 DNA, as far as it was read: TGTGCCATCAGTGAGCGGACTAGCAGCTCCTACGAG. As protein: CAISERTSSSYE. In full, the CDR3 reads CAISERTSSSYEQYF. The V and J genes are TRBV10-3 and TRBJ2-7; TRBD2 aligns across 8 bases. Read data end 3 residues before the CDR3 end; the end is taken from the germline J gene. With V trimmed by 2 bases and J by 0 bases, 3 bases remained unmatched. Germline CDR1 and CDR2: ENHRY and SYGVKD. The CDR3 length is 15 residues.

This clone was recorded a few times. With the read ending 3 residues before the CDR3 end, the germline J gene is used to fill in that end. This chain links TRBV7-9 with TRBJ1-3; a weak D match, TRBD1 (5 bases). The length of the CDR3 is 14 residues. In germline, CDR1 is SEHNR, CDR2 FQNEAQ (reference sequence). V shed 8 bases and J shed 2 bases, with 13 bases lying between them. CDR3 region: CASREGGAGNTIYF. The part of the CDR3 DNA that was read is TGTGCCAGCCGGGAAGGAGGGGCTGGAAACACC.

This clone has just a few counts. The read falls 3 residues short of the CDR3 end, and the missing part is taken from the germline J gene. The chain links TRBV5-1 to TRBJ2-1; 11 nucleotides align to TRBD2. V lost 4 bases and J lost 9; bases outside the gene matches: 12. The germline CDR1 and CDR2 sequences are SGHRS and YFSETQ. The CDR3 sequence is 16 residues long. The CDR3 is CASSTTSGSGAGEQFF. The DNA read from the CDR3 is TGCGCCAGCAGCACCACTAGCGGGAGCGGGGCGGGTGAG.

This clone showed up many times. The read ends 3 residues shy of where the CDR3 ends; the end is completed using the germline J gene. This chain joins TRBV20-1 and TRBJ2-3; 8 nucleotides match TRBD2. The V gene end was trimmed by 3 bases and the J gene end by 5 bases; junction bases not matched to a gene: 10. CDR1 is DFQATT, CDR2 SNEGSKA, per germline (reference sequence). The CDR3 contains 15 residues. CDR3 sequence: CSARHRAGALDTQYF. The sequenced part of the CDR3 DNA is TGCAGTGCTAGGCACAGAGCGGGAGCTCTAGATACG.

Comments on this clone: The read ends 3 residues before the CDR3 terminus; that terminus is restored from the germline J gene. The genes are TRBV7-9 and TRBJ2-3, with D perhaps TRBD1 or TRBD2 (5 bases each). The CDR3 sequence is 11 residues long. Germline V CDR1 and CDR2: SEHNR, FQNEAQ (reference sequence). The CDR3 loop is CASSSRETQYF. CDR3 bases read: TGTGCCAGCAGCTCCAGGGAGACG.

In this sample, this clone turned up a few times. The CDR3 goes on 3 residues after the read ends, and that part is filled in from the germline J gene. V and J are TRBV6-1 and TRBJ1-2, with D unresolved. The CDR3 spans 15 residues. CDR1 MNHNS and CDR2 SASEGT come from the germline V gene. CDR3 DNA, as far as it was read: TGTGCCAGCAGTGAAGAAGAGGCGGATTCCTACGAC. Translated: CASSEEEADSYD. The full CDR3 protein reads CASSEEEADSYDYTF.

The sample holds a few counts of this clone. Read data end 3 residues before the CDR3 end; the end is taken from the germline J gene. The chain carries TRBV19 and TRBJ1-2; D gene ambiguous. This CDR3 contains 17 residues. Germline V gives CDR1 LNHDA, CDR2 SQIVND (reference sequence). The CDR3 reads CASSIPTLAGYTDTYTF. The sequenced CDR3 bases are TGTGCCAGTAGTATCCCGACCCTAGCGGGGTACACAGATACC.

This clone was seen at least ten times. CDR3 in amino acids: CASSLRMNTEAFF. The sequenced part of the CDR3 DNA is TGTGCCAGCAGCCTAAGAATGAACACTGAA. The chain combines TRBV11-2 with TRBJ1-1; the D is unclear. From the germline J gene comes the end of the CDR3, since the read stops 3 residues before it. The CDR3 contains 13 residues. Trimming removed 5 bases from V and 0 bases from J, with 7 bases in between. CDR1 and CDR2 from the germline V gene are SGHAT and FQNNGV.